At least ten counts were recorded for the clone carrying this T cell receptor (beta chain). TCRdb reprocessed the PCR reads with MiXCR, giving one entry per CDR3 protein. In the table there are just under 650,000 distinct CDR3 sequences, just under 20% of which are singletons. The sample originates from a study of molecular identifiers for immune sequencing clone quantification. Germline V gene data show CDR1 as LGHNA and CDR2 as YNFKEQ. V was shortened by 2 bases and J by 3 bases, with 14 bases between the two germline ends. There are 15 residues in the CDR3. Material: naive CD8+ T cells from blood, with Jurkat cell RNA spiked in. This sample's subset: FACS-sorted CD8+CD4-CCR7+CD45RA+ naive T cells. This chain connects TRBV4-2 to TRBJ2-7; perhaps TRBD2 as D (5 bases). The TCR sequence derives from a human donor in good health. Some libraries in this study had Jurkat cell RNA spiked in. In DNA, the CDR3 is TGTGCCAGCAGCCAATATATGCTAGAGGGCTACGAGCAGTACTTC. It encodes CASSQYMLEGYEQYF.